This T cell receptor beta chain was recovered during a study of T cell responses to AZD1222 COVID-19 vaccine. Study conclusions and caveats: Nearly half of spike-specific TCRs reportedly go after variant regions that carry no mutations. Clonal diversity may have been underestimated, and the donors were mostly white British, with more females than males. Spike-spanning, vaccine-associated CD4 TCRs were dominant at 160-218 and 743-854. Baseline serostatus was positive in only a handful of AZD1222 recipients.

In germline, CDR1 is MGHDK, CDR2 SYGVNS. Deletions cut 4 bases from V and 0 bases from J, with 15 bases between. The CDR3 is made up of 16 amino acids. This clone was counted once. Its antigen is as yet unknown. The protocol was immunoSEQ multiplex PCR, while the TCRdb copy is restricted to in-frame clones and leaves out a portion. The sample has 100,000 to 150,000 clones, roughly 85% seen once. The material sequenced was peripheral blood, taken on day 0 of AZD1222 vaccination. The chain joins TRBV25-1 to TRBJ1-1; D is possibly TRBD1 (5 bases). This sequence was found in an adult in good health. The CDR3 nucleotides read TGTGCCAGCAGTGTACAGTGGGACGGTATGAACACTGAAGCTTTCTTT. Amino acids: CASSVQWDGMNTEAFF.